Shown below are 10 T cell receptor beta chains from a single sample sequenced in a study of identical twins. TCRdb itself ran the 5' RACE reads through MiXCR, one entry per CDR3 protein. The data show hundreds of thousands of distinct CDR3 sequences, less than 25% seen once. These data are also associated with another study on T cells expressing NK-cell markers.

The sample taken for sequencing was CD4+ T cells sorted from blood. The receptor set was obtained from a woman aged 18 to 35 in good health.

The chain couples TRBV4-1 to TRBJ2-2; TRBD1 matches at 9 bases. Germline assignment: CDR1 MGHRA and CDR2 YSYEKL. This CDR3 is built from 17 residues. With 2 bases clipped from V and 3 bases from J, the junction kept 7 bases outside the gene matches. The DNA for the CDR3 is TGCGCCAGCAGCCAAATCCGGACAGGGGAGGACACCGGGGAGCTGTTTTTT. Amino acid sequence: CASSQIRTGEDTGELFF.

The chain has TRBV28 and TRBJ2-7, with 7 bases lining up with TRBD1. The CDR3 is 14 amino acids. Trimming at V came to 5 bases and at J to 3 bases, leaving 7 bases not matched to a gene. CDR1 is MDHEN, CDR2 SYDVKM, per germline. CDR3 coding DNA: TGTGCCAGCAGTATAAGGGACAGATTCTACGAGCAGTACTTC. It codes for CASSIRDRFYEQYF.

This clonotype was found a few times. DNA for the CDR3: TGTGCCAGCAGTTATAGGGTCTTCCCGGCAGCTTTCTTT. The encoded protein is CASSYRVFPAAFF. The chain links TRBV12-3 or TRBV12-4 to TRBJ1-1; no clear D. Trimming removed 4 bases at V and 10 bases at J, with 16 bases between. The CDR3 is made up of 13 amino acids.

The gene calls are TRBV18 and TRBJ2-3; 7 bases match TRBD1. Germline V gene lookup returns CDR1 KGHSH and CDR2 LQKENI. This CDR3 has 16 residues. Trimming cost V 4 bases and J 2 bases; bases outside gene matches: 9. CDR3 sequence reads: CASSLLRGSITDTQYF. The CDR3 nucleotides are TGTGCCAGCTCACTCCTCAGGGGGTCAATCACAGATACGCAGTATTTT.

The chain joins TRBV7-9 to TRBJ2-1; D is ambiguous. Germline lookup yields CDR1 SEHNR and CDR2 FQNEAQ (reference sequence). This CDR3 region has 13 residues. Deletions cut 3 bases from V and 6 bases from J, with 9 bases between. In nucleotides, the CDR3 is TGTGCCAGCAGCTTCATACTCGGCAATGAGCAGTTCTTC. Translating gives CASSFILGNEQFF. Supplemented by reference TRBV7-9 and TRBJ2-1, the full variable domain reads DTGVSQNPRHKITKRGQNVTFRCDPISEHNRLYWYRQTLGQGPEFLTYFQNEAQLEKSRLLSDRFSAERPKGSFSTLEIQRTEQGDSAMYLCASSFILGNEQFFGPGTRLTVL.

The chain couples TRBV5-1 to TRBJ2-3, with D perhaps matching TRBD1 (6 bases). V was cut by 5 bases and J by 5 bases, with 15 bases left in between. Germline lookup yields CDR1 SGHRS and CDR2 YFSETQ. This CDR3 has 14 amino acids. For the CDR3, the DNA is TGCGCCAGCAGTGGACGGACAGAGGTAGATACGCAGTATTTT. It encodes CASSGRTEVDTQYF.

CDR3 sequence (DNA): TGTGCCAGCGGAAACTTCCTCTACGAGCAGTACTTC. Protein sequence: CASGNFLYEQYF. V and J are TRBV13 and TRBJ2-7; unclear D gene. V was shortened by 8 bases and J by 3 bases, with 11 bases between the two germline ends. The CDR3 is made up of 12 amino acids. Germline assignment: CDR1 PRHDT and CDR2 FYEKMQ (reference sequence).

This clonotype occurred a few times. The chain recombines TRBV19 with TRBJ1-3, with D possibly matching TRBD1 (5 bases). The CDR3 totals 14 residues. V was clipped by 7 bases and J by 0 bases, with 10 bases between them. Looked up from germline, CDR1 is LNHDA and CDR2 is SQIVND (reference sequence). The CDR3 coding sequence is TGTGCCAGTAATACAGGCTCCTCTGGAAACACCATATATTTT. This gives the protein CASNTGSSGNTIYF.

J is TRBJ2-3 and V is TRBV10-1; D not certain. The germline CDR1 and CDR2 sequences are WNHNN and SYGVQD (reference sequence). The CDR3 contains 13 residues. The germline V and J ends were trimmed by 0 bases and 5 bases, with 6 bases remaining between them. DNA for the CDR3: TGCGCCAGCAGTGAGTCGACTGGAGATACGCAGTATTTT. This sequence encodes CASSESTGDTQYF.

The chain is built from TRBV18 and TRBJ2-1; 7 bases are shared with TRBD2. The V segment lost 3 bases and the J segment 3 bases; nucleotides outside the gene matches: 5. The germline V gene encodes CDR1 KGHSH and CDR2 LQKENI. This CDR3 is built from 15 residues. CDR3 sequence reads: CASSPRDYRYNEQFF. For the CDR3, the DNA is TGTGCCAGCTCACCTCGGGACTACCGCTACAATGAGCAGTTCTTC.